Sequencing of this TCR beta chain was carried out in a study of beta chain features in type 1 diabetes. Study-wide findings and caveats: cDNA-based reads could over-represent cells with high TCR expression. Equally in patients and controls, PCR might preferentially amplify shorter templates. Whether HLA type influences TCRB rearrangement remained unresolved here.

Regarding this clone: Its antigen is still unknown.

By way of CD45RO/CCR7/CD25/CD127/CD95/CD27, the CD4+ regulatory, stem cell-like memory, central memory and naive cells were sorted. Germline lookup yields CDR1 MGHRA and CDR2 YSYEKL. The CDR3 extends over 15 amino acids. Trimming stripped 3 bases from V and 0 bases from J, with 9 bases between. Sequenced material consisted of expressed TCRB transcripts (all of the isolated RNA was reverse transcribed). Method: immunoSEQ multiplex PCR; TCRdb's copy keeps in-frame clones and lacks some. The sample lists a few hundred thousand clones, 10% to 15% occurring once. The receptor's source is a man aged 18 to 30 in good health. Sequencing was carried out using naive CD4+ T cells from blood. This chain uses TRBV4-1 with TRBJ2-1, with D maybe TRBD2 (6 bases). The CDR3 sequence: CASSHGGSSYNEQFF. CDR3 in DNA: TGCGCCAGCAGCCACGGAGGGAGCTCCTACAATGAGCAGTTCTTC.